This T cell receptor beta chain was documented in a study of T cell repertoires in cytomegalovirus infection (dated 2019 in TCRdb). About the investigation overall: Donor HLA type was relevant to the analysis, because carriage of CMV infection together with the matching HLA type was indicated by public TCR beta signatures.

Sequencing relied on an Illumina HiSeq 1500. TCRdb ran its own pipeline on the public reads, namely fastp trimming at Q25 and MiXCR clone calling, and kept in-frame beta chains. Every distinct CDR3 protein forms one entry, paired with its most common genes and DNA. The sample data list hundreds of thousands of distinct CDR3 sequences, and approximately 10% of these were observed just once. The ten largest clones take up roughly 10% of the sample. This clonotype was seen at least ten times. No cognate antigen has been identified for it. One base away there is no much larger clone; base qualities are not given. Study-wide findings and limitations: The ex vivo response was dominated by HLA-C-restricted CMV-specific TCR beta clonotypes, which also provided the single most frequent clonotype in two of eight donors. In both this cohort and an independent cohort of some 350 donors, the cumulative frequency of public TCR beta family members distinguished carriers of CMV infection plus the relevant HLA type.

Based on the germline V gene (reference sequence), the CDR1 and CDR2 sequences are SEHNR and FQNEAQ. Spanning cysteine to phenylalanine, the CDR3 consists of 15 amino acids. This entry keeps only the CDR3 DNA: 45 bases, framed from base 1. Trimming takes 1 base from V and 7 bases from J, and the germline ends sit 16 bases apart. This TCR derives from a human donor in good health (CMV status not recorded). Some clones in this sample may be carry-over from other donors' samples. The V and J genes are TRBV7-9 and TRBJ1-2; perhaps TRBD1 is the D gene, with 5 bases matching. Sequencing was done on a sample of PBMCs. For the CDR3, the sequence is CASSLEVEGRGGYTF. The DNA is TGTGCCAGCAGCTTAGAGGTCGAGGGGCGAGGTGGCTACACCTTC.